Below are 32 T cell receptor beta chains sequenced from a single sample in a study of low-dose radiotherapy and immunotherapy resistance in tumors. As to time point: after trial treatment. Treatment reported: LDRT plus nivolumab, ipilimumab, low-dose cyclophosphamide and aspirin (RACIN trial). Covering alpha and beta chains, TRAV- and TRBV-specific primers were used for the first-strand cDNA. It was with a constant-region primer and a V-primer adapter that TCRs were amplified over approximately 20 PCR cycles. TCRdb re-called the reads through MiXCR, storing one row per CDR3 protein. The table has under 40,000 distinct CDR3 sequences, around 47% seen once. This specimen consisted of PBMCs, obtained after low-dose radiotherapy plus immunotherapy. The receptors here all came from a male donor with gallbladder cancer.

This clonotype was found many times. V usage is TRBV29-1 and J usage is TRBJ2-1; 7 bases align to TRBD1. Trimming at V came to 4 bases and at J to 2 bases, leaving 11 bases not matched to a gene. The CDR3 sequence is 16 residues long. Looked up from germline, CDR1 is SQVTM and CDR2 is ANQGSEA. The CDR3 region has the DNA TGCAGCGTTGTCTTTGGGACAGCACATACCTACAATGAGCAGTTCTTC. It yields the protein CSVVFGTAHTYNEQFF.

This clonotype was detected many times. V usage is TRBV3-1 and J usage is TRBJ2-7; D remains unclear. The germline V and J ends were trimmed by 2 bases and 0 bases, with 11 bases remaining between them. Per the germline V gene, CDR1 is LGHDT and CDR2 is YNNKEL (reference sequence). The CDR3 sequence is 15 residues long. CDR3 sequence: CASSQSLGSSYEQYF. The DNA for the CDR3 is TGTGCCAGCAGCCAATCCCTTGGCAGCTCCTACGAGCAGTACTTC.

This clonotype is termed medium-sized. The genes are TRBV7-3 and TRBJ2-1; 13 bases align to TRBD2. Trimming at V came to 6 bases and at J to 9 bases, leaving 5 bases not matched to a gene. The CDR3 extends over 14 amino acids. Germline V gene sequence: CDR1 SGHTA, CDR2 FQGTGA. The CDR3 loop reads CASRGLAGDGEQFF. For the CDR3, the DNA is TGTGCCAGCAGAGGACTAGCGGGAGACGGTGAGCAGTTCTTC.

The chain joins TRBV11-2 to TRBJ1-1, with D possibly TRBD1 on 6 matching bases. Germline assignment: CDR1 SGHAT and CDR2 FQNNGV. This CDR3 has 14 amino acids. The ends were cut back, 4 bases at V and 1 base at J, with 10 bases in the middle. The CDR3 sequence is CASSYRTENTEAFF. In DNA, the CDR3 is TGTGCCAGCAGCTACCGGACAGAGAACACTGAAGCTTTCTTT.

As to this clonotype: It is unclear where the CDR3 begins or ends on the DNA, so no DNA is shown, and the CDR3 is as TCRdb lists it. The V call is TRBV29-1, the J call TRBJ2-2; the D call TRBD1 from the table was never checked on the DNA. Ends included, the CDR3 has 15 residues. Germline V gives CDR1 SQVTM, CDR2 ANQGSEA. The CDR3 loop reads CSVAQGVLTGELFFF.

This clonotype showed up just once. No DNA is shown, since the ends of the CDR3 on it are uncertain; the CDR3 is the one TCRdb lists. This chain links TRBV7-6 with TRBJ2-2; the table's D call of TRBD2 was not tested on the DNA. The CDR3 is made up of 22 amino acids, end residues included. Germline assignment: CDR1 SGHVS and CDR2 FNYEAQ. CDR3 sequence reads: CASSPGRASGRRNTGELFFFFF.

Points on this clonotype: A much larger clone sits a single nucleotide away, making a read error possible. The chain recombines TRBV28 with TRBJ2-7; D is unclear. This CDR3 region has 15 residues. CDR1 and CDR2 from the germline V gene are MDHEN and SYDVKM. The CDR3 bases are TGTGCCAGCAGTACTCCCCCCGACACGAACTACGAGCATTACTTC. The encoded protein is CASSTPPDTNYEHYF.

This clonotype has at least ten counts. This chain links TRBV4-1 with TRBJ2-3; TRBD1 agrees at 7 bases. The CDR3 is 14 amino acids. The V segment lost 5 bases and the J segment 0 bases; nucleotides outside the gene matches: 2. Germline CDR1 and CDR2: MGHRA and YSYEKL. CDR3 DNA: TGCGCCAGCAGCATCAGGGGGAGCACAGATACGCAGTATTTT. Translating gives CASSIRGSTDTQYF.

The chain employs TRBV2 and TRBJ2-4; D call uncertain. This CDR3 is 16 amino acids long. Germline assignment: CDR1 SNHLY and CDR2 FYNNEI. V shed 4 bases and J shed 1 base, with 14 bases lying between them. The CDR3 spells CASSAPPVGAKNIQYF. Here the CDR3 DNA reads TGTGCCAGCAGTGCCCCCCCAGTGGGGGCCAAAAACATTCAGTACTTC. Together with reference TRBV2 and TRBJ2-4, the CDR3 gives the full variable domain: EPEVTQTPSHQVTQMGQEVILRCVPISNHLYFYWYRQILGQKVEFLVSFYNNEISEKSEIFDDQFSVERPDGSNFTLKIRSTKLEDSAMYFCASSAPPVGAKNIQYFGAGTRLSVL.

This clonotype was recorded a few times. A read error is the likely source, as a far larger clone sits one nucleotide away. This chain joins TRBV7-2 and TRBJ2-5; unclear D gene. CDR3 length: 11 residues. Trimming removed 3 bases from V and 3 bases from J, with 2 bases in between. Germline CDR1 reads SGHTA; CDR2 reads FQGNSA. CDR3 in amino acids: CASSLKETQYF. The CDR3 DNA follows: TGTGCCAGCAGCTTGAAAGAGACCCAGTACTTC.

This clonotype was counted many times. This sequence joins TRBV15 and TRBJ2-1; D could derive from TRBD1 or TRBD2 (5 bases each). The CDR3 runs to 14 residues. V lost 7 bases and J 8 bases, leaving 18 bases between the germline ends. In germline, CDR1 is LNHNV, CDR2 YYDKDF (reference sequence). CDR3 coding DNA: TGTGCCACCACGGCGAGATCTGGGGGTGATGAGCAGTTCTTC. Protein sequence: CATTARSGGDEQFF.

The sample holds many counts of this clonotype. The chain couples TRBV6-6 to TRBJ2-1; no firm D call. This CDR3 is built from 11 residues. Germline V lookup: CDR1 MNHNY, CDR2 SVGAGI (reference sequence). V was cut by 2 bases and J by 8 bases, with 4 bases left in between. The CDR3 loop reads CASSYIDEQFF. In DNA, the CDR3 is TGTGCCAGCAGTTACATCGATGAGCAGTTCTTC.

The rearrangement links TRBV12-3 or TRBV12-4 to TRBJ2-3, with 7 bases lining up with TRBD1. The CDR3 is 19 amino acids. Trimming at V came to 5 bases and at J to 3 bases, leaving 20 bases not matched to a gene. The CDR3 region is CASSHTFGARQGRTDTQYF. The DNA for the CDR3 is TGTGCCAGCAGTCACACCTTTGGTGCCCGACAGGGTAGAACAGATACGCAGTATTTT.

This sequence joins TRBV28 and TRBJ2-7; TRBD1 or TRBD2 may be the D gene (5 bases each). CDR3 length equals 14 residues. Trimming removed 4 bases from V and 3 bases from J, with 13 bases in between. In germline, CDR1 is MDHEN, CDR2 SYDVKM. CDR3 DNA sequence: TGTGCCAGCAGTTGGGGACGGGCGGTCTACGAGCAGTACTTC. Translation: CASSWGRAVYEQYF.

Note on this clonotype: Given a far larger clone just one base away, this is likely a sequencing read error. This CDR3 reads CASSPGVGQYF. The CDR3 bases are TGTGCCAGCAGCCCGGGGGTGGGGCAGTACTTC. The chain joins TRBV11-2 to TRBJ2-7; weak D call: TRBD2 (6 bases). Trimming removed 5 bases from V and 9 bases from J, with 11 bases in between. This CDR3 region has 11 residues. Germline V gene lookup returns CDR1 SGHAT and CDR2 FQNNGV.

Of note for this clonotype: The DNA is omitted, as the CDR3 cannot be located on it reliably, and the CDR3 follows TCRdb's listing. The rearrangement links TRBV24-1 to TRBJ1-4. Germline assignment: CDR1 KGHDR and CDR2 SFDVKD. The CDR3 is 14 amino acids long, termini counted. The CDR3 loop is CATSAGGNEKLFFF.

Comments on this clonotype: A far larger clone is just one base off, so this is likely a read error. CDR3 nucleotide sequence: TGTGCCAGCAGCCAACCCTTTAGGGGGGGCTCCTACAATGAGCAGTACTTC. Its protein is CASSQPFRGGSYNEQYF. This chain joins TRBV3-1 and TRBJ2-5, with D possibly matching TRBD2 (7 bases). The CDR3 is 17 residues long. The V gene lost 2 bases and the J gene lost 11 bases, with 27 bases spanning the gap. Germline CDR1 and CDR2: LGHDT and YNNKEL (reference sequence).

A few counts support this clonotype. This likely traces to a read error, being one base from a far larger clone. This chain links TRBV28 with TRBJ2-1; no firm D call. Germline loops: CDR1 MDHEN, CDR2 SYDVKM. The CDR3 consists of 11 residues. The V end lost 2 bases, the J end lost 10 bases, and 6 bases lay between the germline ends. CDR3 nucleotide sequence: TGTGCCAGCAGTTTAGGTTACGAGCAGTTCTTC. Translated: CASSLGYEQFF. The full variable domain, completed using reference TRBV28 and TRBJ2-1, is DVKVTQSSRYLVKRTGEKVFLECVQDMDHENMFWYRQDPGLGLRLIYFSYDVKMKEKGDIPEGYSVSREKKERFSLILESASTNQTSMYLCASSLGYEQFFGPGTRLTVL.

This clonotype showed up just a few times. The chain employs TRBV9 and TRBJ2-7, with 7 nucleotides matching TRBD2. Germline-derived CDR1 and CDR2 are SGDLS and YYNGEE. The CDR3 consists of 16 residues. V shed 5 bases and J 0 bases; nucleotides not matched to a gene: 11. CDR3 residues: CASSLASGFNSYEQYF. Here the CDR3 DNA reads TGTGCCAGCAGTTTGGCTAGCGGATTCAACTCCTACGAGCAGTACTTC.

This clonotype was recorded at least ten times. The J gene is TRBJ1-4, the V gene TRBV27; 9 bases match TRBD1. V gave up 3 bases and J gave up 8 bases; unmatched junction bases: 13. The germline CDR1 and CDR2 sequences are MNHEY and SMNVEV (reference sequence). This CDR3 contains 17 residues. The CDR3 nucleotides are TGTGCCAGCAGTTTCGGCACAGGGGGCGCGATAGGAGAAAAACTGTTTTTT. Translation: CASSFGTGGAIGEKLFF.

V is TRBV10-3 and J is TRBJ2-3, with D uncertain. V lost 3 bases, J lost 0 bases, and 10 bases lay in between. CDR1 is ENHRY, CDR2 SYGVKD, per germline. The CDR3 totals 15 residues. The CDR3: CAISEGRRSTDTQYF. As DNA, the CDR3 is TGTGCCATCAGTGAAGGCCGGCGAAGCACAGATACGCAGTATTTT.

This clonotype was seen at least ten times. The chain recombines TRBV27 with TRBJ2-2; 8 nucleotides align to TRBD1. The V segment lost 6 bases and the J segment 6 bases; nucleotides outside the gene matches: 12. The CDR3 spans 16 residues. Looked up from germline, CDR1 is MNHEY and CDR2 is SMNVEV (reference sequence). This chain's CDR3 is CASSLLVTGAAGELFF. The CDR3 region has the DNA TGTGCCAGCAGCCTCCTCGTGACAGGGGCTGCCGGGGAGCTGTTTTTT.

This clonotype showed up many times. V usage is TRBV24-1 and J usage is TRBJ2-2; TRBD1 is a possible D gene (5 bases). Trimming removed 2 bases at V and 4 bases at J, with 10 bases between. Germline V lookup: CDR1 KGHDR, CDR2 SFDVKD. The CDR3 totals 15 residues. The CDR3 sequence: CATSDSVTVTGELFF. The CDR3 nucleotides read TGTGCCACCAGTGATTCCGTGACAGTCACCGGGGAGCTGTTTTTT.

This clonotype was observed at least ten times. The CDR3 DNA sequence: TGTGCCAGCAGCTTGCGGACTAGCGGAACCTACGAGCAGTACTTC. Translation: CASSLRTSGTYEQYF. The chain is built from TRBV5-6 and TRBJ2-7, with 10 bases that match TRBD2. Looked up from germline, CDR1 is SGHDT and CDR2 is YYEEEE. The CDR3 consists of 15 residues. J gave up 2 bases and V 1 base, and 3 bases lay outside the gene matches.

This clonotype occurred many times. This chain links TRBV6-8 with TRBJ2-1; unclear D gene. The CDR3 contains 15 residues. The germline V gene encodes CDR1 MNHGY and CDR2 SAAAGT. Trimming left V 2 bases short and J 6 bases short, with 14 bases between. The CDR3 bases are TGTGCCAGCAGTTACCAGTCTTCTGTCCCCAATGAGCAGTTCTTC. Protein sequence: CASSYQSSVPNEQFF.

The gene calls are TRBV28 and TRBJ2-1, with TRBD2 identical over 9 bases. Germline loops: CDR1 MDHEN, CDR2 SYDVKM. The CDR3 contains 16 residues. Trimming cost V 10 bases and J 6 bases; bases outside gene matches: 16. This CDR3 is CANTPLVSGSFNEQFF. The CDR3 DNA reads as TGTGCCAACACCCCCCTTGTTAGCGGGAGTTTCAATGAGCAGTTCTTC.

Many counts were recorded for this clonotype. The genes are TRBV27 and TRBJ2-7; 11 bases agree with TRBD2. V shed 6 bases, J shed 3 bases, and the junction held 7 bases outside the gene matches. The CDR3 contains 15 residues. Germline-derived CDR1 and CDR2 are MNHEY and SMNVEV (reference sequence). CDR3 amino acids: CASSRGTSGNYEQYF. In nucleotides, the CDR3 is TGTGCCAGCAGCCGAGGGACTAGCGGAAACTACGAGCAGTACTTC.

This clonotype has at least ten counts. This chain uses TRBV6-4 with TRBJ1-5; D is unclear. This CDR3 is built from 15 residues. Trimming cost V 5 bases and J 1 base, with 12 bases left between them. Germline V gives CDR1 MRHNA, CDR2 SNTAGT. In DNA form, the CDR3 reads TGTGCCAGCAGTATGGGGTTTTGGAGCAATCAGCCCCAGCATTTT. This codes for CASSMGFWSNQPQHF.

The rearrangement joins TRBV5-6 to TRBJ2-3; 10 positions match TRBD1. The germline V gene encodes CDR1 SGHDT and CDR2 YYEEEE. V dropped 4 bases and J dropped 3; count of bases not matched to a gene: 8. The CDR3 has 16 amino acids. In nucleotides, the CDR3 is TGTGCCAGCAGCCCCCGGGACAGGGGATTGACAGATACGCAGTATTTT. Its protein product is CASSPRDRGLTDTQYF. The full variable domain, in which reference TRBV5-6 and TRBJ2-3 provide the parts outside the CDR3, is DAGVTQSPTHLIKTRGQQVTLRCSPKSGHDTVSWYQQALGQGPQFIFQYYEEEERQRGNFPDRFSGHQFPNYSSELNVNALLLGDSALYLCASSPRDRGLTDTQYFGPGTRLTVL.

Concerning this clonotype: A far larger clone is a single base away, which makes a read error likely. V is TRBV7-6 and J is TRBJ1-3; no firm D call. Germline loops: CDR1 SGHVS, CDR2 FNYEAQ. This CDR3 contains 17 residues. V lost 5 bases to trimming and J lost 8 bases, with 25 bases between them. CDR3 loop: CASSDRPTRIGGDTIYF. In DNA form, the CDR3 reads TGTGCCAGCAGCGACCGGCCTACTCGGATTGGAGGAGACACCATATATTTT. Full variable domain (missing parts from reference TRBV7-6 and TRBJ1-3): GAGVSQSPRYKVTKRGQDVALRCDPISGHVSLYWYRQALGQGPEFLTYFNYEAQQDKSGLPNDRFSAERPEGSISTLTIQRTEQRDSAMYRCASSDRPTRIGGDTIYFGEGSWLTVV.

V and J are TRBV7-6 and TRBJ1-1, with D possibly matching TRBD1 (6 bases). The CDR3 runs to 16 residues. The V and J ends lost 5 bases and 0 bases respectively, with 16 bases between them. Germline loops: CDR1 SGHVS, CDR2 FNYEAQ. Here the CDR3 DNA reads TGTGCCAGCAGCGTCGCCACAGGGATGATGAACACTGAAGCTTTCTTT. This translates into CASSVATGMMNTEAFF.

The V gene is TRBV6-2 or TRBV6-3, the J gene TRBJ2-6; possibly TRBD1 or TRBD2 for D (5 bases each). Trimming cost V 6 bases and J 0 bases, with 12 bases left between them. CDR3 length: 16 residues. The germline gives CDR1 MNHEY, CDR2 SVGEGT. CDR3 loop: CASRKGRLSGANVLTF. The CDR3 region has the DNA TGTGCCAGCAGAAAGGGACGGCTCTCTGGGGCCAACGTCCTGACTTTC.